This TCR beta chain derives from a study of blood T cell repertoires in COVID-19. Study background: Spain, Italy and the United States supplied samples that represented acute and convalescent COVID-19.

The germline gives CDR1 SGHNT, CDR2 YYREEE (reference sequence). The CDR3 is 17 residues long. The junction had 12 bases not matched to a gene; V was cut back by 4 bases and J by 2 bases. Using immunoSEQ multiplex PCR, the repertoire was profiled, and TCRdb retains in-frame clones only, with some absent. The sample holds 200,000 to 250,000 clones; roughly 90% are singletons and the top ten take around a tenth. Participant reports of clinical history set cohort assignment. The material sequenced was PBMCs or T cells enriched from blood (not recorded which). The receptor's source is a man aged 18-30 years with acute COVID-19. J is TRBJ2-4 and V is TRBV5-4; 7 bases map to TRBD1. CDR3 sequence reads: CASSMWVGGATKNIQYF. The CDR3, as DNA: TGTGCCAGCAGCATGTGGGTAGGGGGCGCGACCAAAAACATTCAGTACTTC.